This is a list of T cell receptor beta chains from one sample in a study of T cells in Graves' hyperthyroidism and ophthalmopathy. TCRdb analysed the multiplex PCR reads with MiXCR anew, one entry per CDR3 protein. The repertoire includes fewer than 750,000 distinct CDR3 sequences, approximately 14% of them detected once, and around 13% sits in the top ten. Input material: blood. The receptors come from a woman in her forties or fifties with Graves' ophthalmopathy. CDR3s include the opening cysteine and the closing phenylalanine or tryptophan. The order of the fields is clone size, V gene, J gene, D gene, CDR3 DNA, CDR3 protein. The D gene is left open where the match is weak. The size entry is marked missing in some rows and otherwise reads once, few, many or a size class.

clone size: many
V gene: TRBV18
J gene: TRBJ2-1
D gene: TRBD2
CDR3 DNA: TGTGCCAGCTCACCTGAACTAGCGGGAGGCTCCTACAATGAGCAGTTCTTC
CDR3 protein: CASSPELAGGSYNEQFF

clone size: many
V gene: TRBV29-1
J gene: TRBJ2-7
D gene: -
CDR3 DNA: TGCAGCGTCGTCGGGGGTATCGAGCAGTACTTC
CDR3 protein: CSVVGGIEQYF

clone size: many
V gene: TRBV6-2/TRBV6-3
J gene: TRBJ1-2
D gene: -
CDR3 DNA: TGTGCCAGCTTTCCATCAGCCGGGTCCGAGCCAGTAAACTATGGCTACACCTTC
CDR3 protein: CASFPSAGSEPVNYGYTF

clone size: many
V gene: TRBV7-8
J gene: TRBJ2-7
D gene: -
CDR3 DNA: TGTGCCAGCAGCTTAGCCCTCCCCAAATCAATCTACGAGCAGTACTTC
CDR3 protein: CASSLALPKSIYEQYF

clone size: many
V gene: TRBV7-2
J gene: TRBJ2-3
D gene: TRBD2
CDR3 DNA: TGTGCCAGCAGCCCCCCCCAGCGGGGTGCAGATACGCAGTATTTT
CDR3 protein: CASSPPQRGADTQYF

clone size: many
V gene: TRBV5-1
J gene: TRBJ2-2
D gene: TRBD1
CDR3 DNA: TGCGCCAGCACGGCCAGGGGGCGGCCCGGGGAGCTGTTTTTT
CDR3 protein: CASTARGRPGELFF

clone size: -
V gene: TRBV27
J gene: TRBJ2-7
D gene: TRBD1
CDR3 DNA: TGTGCCAGCAGTCCTAGGACAGGGGAGTCCTACGAGCAGTACTTC
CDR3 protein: CASSPRTGESYEQYF

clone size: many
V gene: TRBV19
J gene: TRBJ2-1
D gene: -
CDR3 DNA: TGTGCCAGTACCCAGGGGAAGGTTATTGAGCAGTTCTTC
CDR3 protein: CASTQGKVIEQFF

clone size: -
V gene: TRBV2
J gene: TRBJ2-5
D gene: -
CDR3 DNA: TGTGCCAGCAGTGATGTTAGGGCCCAGTACTTC
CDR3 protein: CASSDVRAQYF

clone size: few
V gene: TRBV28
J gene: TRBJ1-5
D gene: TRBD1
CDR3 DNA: TGTGCCAGCAGTTCCTCCGGGACAGGGAATCAGCCCCAGCATTTT
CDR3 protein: CASSSSGTGNQPQHF

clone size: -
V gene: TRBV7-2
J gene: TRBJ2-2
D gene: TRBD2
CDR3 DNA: TGTGCCGGAAAGGGGACTAGCGGGAGGGCCTGGGGCACCGGGGAGCTGTTTTTT
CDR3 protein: CAGKGTSGRAWGTGELFF

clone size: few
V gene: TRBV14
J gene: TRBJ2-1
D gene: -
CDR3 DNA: TGTGCCAGCAGCCAGGACAGCTACACTTACTACAATGAGCAGTTCTTC
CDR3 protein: CASSQDSYTYYNEQFF

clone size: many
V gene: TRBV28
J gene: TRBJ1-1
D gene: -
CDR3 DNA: TGTGCCAGCAGTCCCAGCACAGGAGTCGATCTGAACACTGAAGCTTTCTTT
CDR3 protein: CASSPSTGVDLNTEAFF

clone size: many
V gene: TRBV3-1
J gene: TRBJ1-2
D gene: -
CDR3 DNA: TGTGCCAGCAGCTCCAGGACAGAATACTATGGCTACACCTTC
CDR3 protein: CASSSRTEYYGYTF

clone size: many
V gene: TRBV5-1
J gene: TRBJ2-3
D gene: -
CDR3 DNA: TGCGCCAGCAGCTTTTCCGGCCAAAACACAGATACGCAGTATTTT
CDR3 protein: CASSFSGQNTDTQYF

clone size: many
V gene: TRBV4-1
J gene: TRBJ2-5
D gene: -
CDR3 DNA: TGCGCCAGCAGCCAAAAACTAGCAGAAGAGACCCAGTACTTC
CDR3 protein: CASSQKLAEETQYF

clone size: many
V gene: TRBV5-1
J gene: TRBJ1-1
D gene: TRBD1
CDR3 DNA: TGCGCCAGCAGCTTGGACAGGGGCCTTCTAATCACTGAAGCTTTCTTT
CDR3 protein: CASSLDRGLLITEAFF

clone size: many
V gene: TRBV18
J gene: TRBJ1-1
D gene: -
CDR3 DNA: TGTGCCAGCTCACCACCGTGGGGGGCGGGTGCTGAAGCTTTCTTT
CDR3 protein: CASSPPWGAGAEAFF

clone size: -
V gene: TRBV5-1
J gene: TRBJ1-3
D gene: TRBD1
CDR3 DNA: TGCGCCAGCAGCTTGGAAGGGACAGGAAGCTCTGGAAACACCATATATTTT
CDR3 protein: CASSLEGTGSSGNTIYF

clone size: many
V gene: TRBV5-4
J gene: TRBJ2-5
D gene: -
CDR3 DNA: TGTGCCAGCAGCCAGGGACTAGAGGGACAGGAGACCCAGTACTTC
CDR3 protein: CASSQGLEGQETQYF

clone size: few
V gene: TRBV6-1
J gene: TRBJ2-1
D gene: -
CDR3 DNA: TGTGCCAGCAAGGAGGGACCTTCCTACAATGAGCAGTTCTTC
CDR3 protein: CASKEGPSYNEQFF

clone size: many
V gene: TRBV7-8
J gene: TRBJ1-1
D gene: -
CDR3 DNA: TGTGCCAGCAGCTTAATCGTCCGACAAGGGATGAACACTGAAGCTTTCTTT
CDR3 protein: CASSLIVRQGMNTEAFF

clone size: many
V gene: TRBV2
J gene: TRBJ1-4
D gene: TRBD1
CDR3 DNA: TGTGCCAGCAGACGACAGGGAGCTAATGAAAAACTGTTTTTT
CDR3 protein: CASRRQGANEKLFF

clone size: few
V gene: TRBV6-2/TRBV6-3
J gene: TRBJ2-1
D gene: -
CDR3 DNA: TGTGCCAGCAGTCCCCCAGGGGTAGAGCAGTTCTTC
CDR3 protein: CASSPPGVEQFF

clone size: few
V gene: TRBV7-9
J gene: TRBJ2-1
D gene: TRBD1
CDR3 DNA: TGTGCCAGTAGATCGAGACAGGGTAGCTCCTACAATGAGCAGTTCTTC
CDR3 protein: CASRSRQGSSYNEQFF

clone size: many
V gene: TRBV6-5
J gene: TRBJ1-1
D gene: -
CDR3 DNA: TGTGCCAGCAGTTACCAGACAGTTCTAAACACTGAAGCTTTCTTT
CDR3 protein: CASSYQTVLNTEAFF

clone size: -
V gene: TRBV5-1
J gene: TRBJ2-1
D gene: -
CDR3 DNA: TGCGCCAGCAGTCGGTCAGGCCAGGACTCAAATGAGCAGTTCTTC
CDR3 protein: CASSRSGQDSNEQFF

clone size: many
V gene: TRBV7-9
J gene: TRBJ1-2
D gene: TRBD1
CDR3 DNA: TGTGCCAGCAGCCCCCCGGGACAGCGCTATGGCTACACCTTC
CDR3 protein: CASSPPGQRYGYTF

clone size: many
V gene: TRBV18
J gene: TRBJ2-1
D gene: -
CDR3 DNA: TGTGCCAGCTCACCGTTGGGGGAGTTGTCCTACAATGAGCAGTTCTTC
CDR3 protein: CASSPLGELSYNEQFF

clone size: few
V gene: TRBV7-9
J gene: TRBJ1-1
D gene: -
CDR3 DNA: TGTGCCAGCAGGGAAGGTTTTGAAGCTTTCTTT
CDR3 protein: CASREGFEAFF

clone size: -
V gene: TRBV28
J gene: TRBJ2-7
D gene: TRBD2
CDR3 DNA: TGTGCCAGCAGTTTTCCGACTAGCGGTTTATTCTACGAGCAGTACTTC
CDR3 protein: CASSFPTSGLFYEQYF

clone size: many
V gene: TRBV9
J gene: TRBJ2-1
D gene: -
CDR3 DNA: TGTGCCAGCAGCGTAGCTATGGGGGACGAAGAGCAGTTCTTC
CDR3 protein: CASSVAMGDEEQFF

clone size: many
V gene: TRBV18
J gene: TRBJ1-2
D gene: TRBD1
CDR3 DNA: TGTGCCAGCTCACCCCCGGGACAGAAGATTTATGGCTACACCTTC
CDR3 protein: CASSPPGQKIYGYTF

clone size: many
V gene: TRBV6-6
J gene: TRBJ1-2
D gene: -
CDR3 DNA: TGTGCCAGCAGTTACTCTTCAGGGATGGACTACACCTTC
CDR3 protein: CASSYSSGMDYTF

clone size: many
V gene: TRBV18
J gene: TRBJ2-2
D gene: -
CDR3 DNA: TGTGCCAGCTCACCAACGCTAGACCCGAACACCGGGGAGCTGTTTTTT
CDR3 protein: CASSPTLDPNTGELFF

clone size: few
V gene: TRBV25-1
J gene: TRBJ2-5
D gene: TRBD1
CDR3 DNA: TGTGCCAGCAGTGAATTCCAGGGGGTGTACCAAGAGACCCAGTACTTC
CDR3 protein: CASSEFQGVYQETQYF